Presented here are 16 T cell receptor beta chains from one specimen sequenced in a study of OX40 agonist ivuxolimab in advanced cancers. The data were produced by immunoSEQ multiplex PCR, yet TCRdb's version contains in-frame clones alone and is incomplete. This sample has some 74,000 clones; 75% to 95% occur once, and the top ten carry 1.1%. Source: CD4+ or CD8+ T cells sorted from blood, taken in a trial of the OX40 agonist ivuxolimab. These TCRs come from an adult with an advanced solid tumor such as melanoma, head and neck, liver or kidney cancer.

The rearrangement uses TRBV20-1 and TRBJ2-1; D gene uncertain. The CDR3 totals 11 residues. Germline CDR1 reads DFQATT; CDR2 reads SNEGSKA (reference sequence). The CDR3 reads CSTSSYNEQFF. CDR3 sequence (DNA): TGCAGCACTTCCTCCTACAATGAGCAGTTCTTC.

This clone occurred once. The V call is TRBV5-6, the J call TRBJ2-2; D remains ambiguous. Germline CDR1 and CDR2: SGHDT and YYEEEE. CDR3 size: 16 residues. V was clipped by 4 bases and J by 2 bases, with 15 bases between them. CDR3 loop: CASSLGSRFNTGELFF. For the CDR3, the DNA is TGTGCCAGCAGCCTAGGTTCGAGATTTAACACCGGGGAGCTGTTTTTT.

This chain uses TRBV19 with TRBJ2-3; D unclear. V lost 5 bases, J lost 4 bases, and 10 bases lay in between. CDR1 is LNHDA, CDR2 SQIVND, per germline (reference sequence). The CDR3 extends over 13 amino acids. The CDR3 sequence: CASSPTRADTQYF. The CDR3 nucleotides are TGTGCCAGTAGTCCAACTCGCGCAGATACGCAGTATTTT.

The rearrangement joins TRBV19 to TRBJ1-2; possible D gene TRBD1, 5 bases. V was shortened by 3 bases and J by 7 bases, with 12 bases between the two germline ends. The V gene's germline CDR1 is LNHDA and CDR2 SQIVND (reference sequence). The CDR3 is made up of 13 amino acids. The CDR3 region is CASSITGTVGYTF. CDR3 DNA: TGTGCCAGTAGTATTACGGGGACGGTTGGCTACACCTTC. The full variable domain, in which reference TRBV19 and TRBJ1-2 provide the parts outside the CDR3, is DGGITQSPKYLFRKEGQNVTLSCEQNLNHDAMYWYRQDPGQGLRLIYYSQIVNDFQKGDIAEGYSVSREKKESFPLTVTSAQKNPTAFYLCASSITGTVGYTFGSGTRLTVV.

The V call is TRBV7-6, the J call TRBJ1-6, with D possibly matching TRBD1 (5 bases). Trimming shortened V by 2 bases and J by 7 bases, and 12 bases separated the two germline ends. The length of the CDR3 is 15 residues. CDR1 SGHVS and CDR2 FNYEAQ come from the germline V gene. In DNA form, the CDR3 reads TGTGCCAGCAGCTTAATAGAACAGGCCAATTCACCCCTCCACTTT. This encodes CASSLIEQANSPLHF.

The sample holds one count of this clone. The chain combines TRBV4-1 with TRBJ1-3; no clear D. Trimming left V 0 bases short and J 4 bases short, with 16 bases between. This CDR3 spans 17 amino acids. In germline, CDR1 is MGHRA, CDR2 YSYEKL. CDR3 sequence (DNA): TGCGCCAGCAGCCAAGACACTGACGACGGGTCCGGAAACACCATATATTTT. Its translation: CASSQDTDDGSGNTIYF.

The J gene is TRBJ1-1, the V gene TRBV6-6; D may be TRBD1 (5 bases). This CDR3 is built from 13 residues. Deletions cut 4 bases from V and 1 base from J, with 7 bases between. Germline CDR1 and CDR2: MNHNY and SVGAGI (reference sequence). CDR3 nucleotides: TGTGCCAGCAGTTTCGGACAGAACACTGAAGCTTTCTTT. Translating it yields CASSFGQNTEAFF.

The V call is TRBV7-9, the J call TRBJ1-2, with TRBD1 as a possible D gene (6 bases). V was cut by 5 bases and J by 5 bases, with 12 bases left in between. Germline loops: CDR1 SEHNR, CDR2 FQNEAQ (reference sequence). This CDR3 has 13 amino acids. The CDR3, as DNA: TGTGCCAGCAGCCAAAGGGACATTTATGGCTACACCTTC. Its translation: CASSQRDIYGYTF.

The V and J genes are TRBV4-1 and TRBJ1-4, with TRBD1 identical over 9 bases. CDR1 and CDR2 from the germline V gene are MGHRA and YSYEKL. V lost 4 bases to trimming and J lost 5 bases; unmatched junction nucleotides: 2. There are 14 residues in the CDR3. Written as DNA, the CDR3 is TGCGCCAGCAGCCCGGGACAGGGAAATGAAAAACTGTTTTTT. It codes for CASSPGQGNEKLFF.

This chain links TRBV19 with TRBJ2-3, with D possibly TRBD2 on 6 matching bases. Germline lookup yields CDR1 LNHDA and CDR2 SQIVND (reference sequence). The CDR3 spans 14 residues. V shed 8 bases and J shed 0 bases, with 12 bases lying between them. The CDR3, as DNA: TGTGCCAGTCACTCCGGGACTAGCACAGATACGCAGTATTTT. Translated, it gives CASHSGTSTDTQYF.

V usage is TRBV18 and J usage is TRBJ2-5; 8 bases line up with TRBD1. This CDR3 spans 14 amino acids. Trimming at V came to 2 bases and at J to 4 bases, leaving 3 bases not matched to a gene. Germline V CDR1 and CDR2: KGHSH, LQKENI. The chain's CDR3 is CASSPGQGLETQYF. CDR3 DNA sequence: TGTGCCAGCTCACCAGGACAGGGTTTAGAGACCCAGTACTTC.

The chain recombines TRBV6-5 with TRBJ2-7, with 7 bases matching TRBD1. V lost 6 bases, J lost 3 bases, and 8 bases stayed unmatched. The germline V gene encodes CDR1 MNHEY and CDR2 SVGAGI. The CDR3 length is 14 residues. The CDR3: CASRPSGGYYEQYF. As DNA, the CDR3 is TGTGCCAGCAGACCATCAGGGGGTTACTACGAGCAGTACTTC.

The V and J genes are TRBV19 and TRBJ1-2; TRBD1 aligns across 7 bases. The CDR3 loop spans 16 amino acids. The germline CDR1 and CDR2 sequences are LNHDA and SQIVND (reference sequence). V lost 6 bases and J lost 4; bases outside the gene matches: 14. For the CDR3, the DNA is TGTGCCAGTAGCCTATCTGGGACAGCTAGGCTCTATGGCTACACCTTC. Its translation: CASSLSGTARLYGYTF. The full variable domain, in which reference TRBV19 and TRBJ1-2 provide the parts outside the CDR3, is DGGITQSPKYLFRKEGQNVTLSCEQNLNHDAMYWYRQDPGQGLRLIYYSQIVNDFQKGDIAEGYSVSREKKESFPLTVTSAQKNPTAFYLCASSLSGTARLYGYTFGSGTRLTVV.

CDR3 coding DNA: TGCGCCAGCAGCCAGGGACAGGGCTACAATGAGCAGTTCTTC. Translating gives CASSQGQGYNEQFF. This rearrangement joins TRBV5-1 to TRBJ2-1; 9 positions match TRBD1. Germline V CDR1 and CDR2: SGHRS, YFSETQ. This CDR3 region has 14 residues. Unmatched junction bases numbered 2, after V lost 4 bases and J lost 3 bases.

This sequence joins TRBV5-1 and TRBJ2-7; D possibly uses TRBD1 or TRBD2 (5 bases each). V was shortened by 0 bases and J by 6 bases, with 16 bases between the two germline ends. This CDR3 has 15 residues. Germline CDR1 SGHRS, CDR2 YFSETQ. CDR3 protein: CASSLEAGAGGEQYF. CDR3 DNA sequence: TGCGCCAGCAGCTTGGAGGCCGGGGCAGGTGGCGAGCAGTACTTC. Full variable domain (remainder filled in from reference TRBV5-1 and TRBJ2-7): KAGVTQTPRYLIKTRGQQVTLSCSPISGHRSVSWYQQTPGQGLQFLFEYFSETQRNKGNFPGRFSGRQFSNSRSEMNVSTLELGDSALYLCASSLEAGAGGEQYFGPGTRLTVT.

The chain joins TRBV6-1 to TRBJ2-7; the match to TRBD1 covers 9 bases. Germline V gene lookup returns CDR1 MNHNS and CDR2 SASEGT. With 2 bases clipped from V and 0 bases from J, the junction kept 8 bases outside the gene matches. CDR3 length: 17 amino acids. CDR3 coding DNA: TGTGCCAGCAGTGAAAGGGGGACAGGGTGGACCTCCTACGAGCAGTACTTC. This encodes CASSERGTGWTSYEQYF.